This TCR beta chain originates from a study of blood T cell repertoires in COVID-19. Profiled with immunoSEQ multiplex PCR; TCRdb holds only in-frame clones, not every one. The sample lists under 500,000 clones, roughly 91% occurring once. Trimming took 5 bases from V and 8 from J; bases not matched to a gene: 17. The CDR3 is 16 amino acids. Germline assignment: CDR1 MNHEY and CDR2 SMNVEV (reference sequence). The table lists this clone with a count of one. Sequencing input: peripheral blood. This sequence was found in a woman in her thirties with acute or convalescent COVID-19. This chain connects TRBV27 to TRBJ1-2; 7 bases match TRBD1. CDR3 sequence reads: CASSIGQGDLSHGYTF. DNA for the CDR3: TGTGCCAGCAGTATTGGTCAGGGGGATCTTTCTCACGGCTACACCTTC.